This T cell receptor (beta chain) was sequenced in a study of beta chain features in type 1 diabetes. Study background: Patients looked much like healthy donors when it came to age, gender and cell yields. There were 107,917,701 sorted cells examined across all samples. Whole-study findings and limits: For Type 1 diabetes patients, all four CD4+ subsets carried TCRB CDR3s that were moderately but significantly shorter.

Germline V gives CDR1 SGHTA, CDR2 FQGNSA. This CDR3 is 12 amino acids long. Trimming removed 5 bases at V and 6 bases at J, with 9 bases between. Expressed TCRB transcripts were sequenced, since all the RNA that had been isolated was reverse transcribed. The table came from immunoSEQ multiplex PCR; TCRdb's copy has only in-frame clones and leaves some out. The table lists hundreds of thousands of clones, around an eighth of them singletons. Concerning this clone itself: Its specificity is not known.

The receptor comes from a man aged 18 to 29 with type 1 diabetes. Source material: naive CD4+ T cells from blood. This chain connects TRBV7-2 to TRBJ2-3; D ambiguous. The CDR3 sequence: CASSPSADTQYF. The CDR3 DNA reads TGTGCCAGCAGCCCAAGTGCGGATACGCAGTATTTT.